Listed below are T cell receptor beta chains from one sample, sequenced in a study of T cells in localized non-small cell lung cancer. Method: immunoSEQ multiplex PCR; TCRdb's copy keeps in-frame clones and lacks some. The profile shows roughly 18,000 clones, around 86% of them singletons. The source was peripheral blood, collected before any cancer treatment. The origin of the receptors is a female donor of 60 years or more with stage I lung adenocarcinoma. CDR3s include the opening cysteine and the closing phenylalanine or tryptophan. The order of the fields is D gene, clone size, J gene, V gene, CDR3 protein, CDR3 DNA. D genes are given only for firm matches. Expanded clones are given a class, and other clones once, few, many or no size at all.

NA NA TRBJ2-7 TRBV2 CASSEYQQADYEQYF TGTGCCAGCAGTGAATACCAGCAGGCGGACTACGAGCAGTACTTC
TRBD1 NA TRBJ1-4 TRBV4-1 CASSRTTGWGEKLFF TGCGCCAGCAGCCGGACGACAGGGTGGGGTGAAAAACTGTTTTTT
NA once TRBJ1-2 TRBV5-1 CASSPSVGNGYTF TGCGCCAGCAGCCCCAGCGTAGGGAATGGCTACACCTTC
NA NA TRBJ1-6 TRBV30 CAWTISSYNSPLHF TGTGCCTGGACGATCAGCTCCTATAATTCACCCCTCCACTTT
NA NA TRBJ1-5 TRBV6-4 CASSLEMGQPQHF TGTGCCAGCAGTCTTGAGATGGGCCAGCCCCAGCATTTT
NA NA TRBJ2-5 TRBV18 CASSPRQGEETQYF TGTGCCAGCTCACCACGTCAGGGCGAAGAGACCCAGTACTTC
NA NA TRBJ1-5 TRBV27 CASSRRFGGQPQHF TGTGCCAGCAGCCGGAGATTCGGCGGTCAGCCCCAGCATTTT
NA NA TRBJ1-2 TRBV19 CASRSGPFTPSYTF TGTGCCAGTAGATCGGGTCCCTTCACGCCTAGCTACACCTTC
NA NA TRBJ1-6 TRBV30 CAWGRDTHHF TGTGCCTGGGGCCGGGACACACATCACTTT
NA NA TRBJ1-2 TRBV11-2 CASSARQASTYGYTF TGTGCCAGCAGCGCCCGACAGGCTTCGACCTATGGCTACACCTTC
NA NA TRBJ2-1 TRBV20-1 CSAVRGSEQFF TGCAGTGCAGTTCGAGGCAGTGAGCAGTTCTTC
NA NA TRBJ1-4 TRBV6-1 CASSALPGHREVEKLFF TGTGCCAGCAGTGCATTACCGGGACATAGGGAGGTTGAAAAACTGTTTTTT
NA NA TRBJ1-1 TRBV27 CASRLETGNTEAFF TGTGCCAGCAGACTCGAGACGGGAAACACTGAAGCTTTCTTT
TRBD1 NA TRBJ1-1 TRBV4-1 CASSQLKGQLLNTEAFF TGCGCCAGCAGCCAACTCAAGGGACAGTTACTCAACACTGAAGCTTTCTTT
NA NA TRBJ1-1 TRBV25-1 CASSDSLNTEAFF TGTGCCAGCAGTGATTCCCTAAACACTGAAGCTTTCTTT
NA NA TRBJ2-3 TRBV5-6 CASRKPAGLTDTQYF TGTGCCAGCAGAAAACCCGCAGGACTTACAGATACGCAGTATTTT
TRBD1 NA TRBJ1-1 TRBV9 CASSAGQGGTEAFF TGTGCCAGCAGCGCTGGACAGGGGGGTACTGAAGCTTTCTTT
NA NA TRBJ1-1 TRBV7-3 CASSRQADTEAFF TGTGCCAGCAGCCGACAGGCGGACACTGAAGCTTTCTTT
TRBD1 NA TRBJ1-2 TRBV7-9 CASSLTGIRGYTF TGTGCCAGCAGCCTGACAGGGATTCGTGGCTACACCTTC
NA NA TRBJ2-3 TRBV6-4 CASSENARDTQYF TGTGCCAGCAGTGAGAACGCGCGAGATACGCAGTATTTT
NA NA TRBJ2-7 TRBV6-5 CASSFRRGNHEQYF TGTGCCAGCAGTTTCCGGAGGGGGAACCACGAGCAGTACTTC
NA NA TRBJ2-4 TRBV30 CAWSVGSRGGNIQYF TGTGCCTGGAGTGTAGGGTCAAGGGGGGGAAACATTCAGTACTTC
NA NA TRBJ1-2 TRBV5-8 CASSLGGANYGYTF TGTGCCAGCAGCTTGGGCGGGGCCAACTATGGCTACACCTTC
NA NA TRBJ2-3 TRBV5-6 CASSLRDTQYF TGTGCCAGCAGCTTACGTGATACGCAGTATTTT
TRBD1 NA TRBJ2-7 TRBV5-1 CASSLRTGVYEQYF TGCGCCAGCAGCTTGAGGACAGGGGTCTATGAGCAGTACTTC
NA NA TRBJ2-3 TRBV5-6 CASSLGADTQYF TGTGCCAGCAGCTTGGGGGCAGATACGCAGTATTTT
NA NA TRBJ2-1 TRBV6-5 CASSYSTRYNEQFF TGTGCCAGCAGTTACTCCACTAGGTACAATGAGCAGTTCTTC
TRBD2 NA TRBJ2-1 TRBV18 CASSPRLAGVSSRLSSYNEQFF TGTGCCAGCTCACCAAGGCTAGCGGGCGTCTCGAGTAGGTTGAGCTCCTACAATGAGCAGTTCTTC
NA NA TRBJ1-1 TRBV2 CASLREDTEAFF TGTGCCAGCCTCCGGGAGGACACTGAAGCTTTCTTT